This note documents a single TCR beta chain sequence. This table comes from immunoSEQ multiplex PCR, and its TCRdb copy is limited to in-frame clones, with some not included. The sample records about 730,000 clones, over 75% being singletons. The entry originates in a study of shared T cell receptors in the human thymus. This sample also appeared in a second study, on human thymus T cells. From that study: Immunologically healthy infants in Finland undergoing congenital heart defect surgery were the donors. Related research has reported that thymic repertoires overlap highly among unrelated individuals.

Sequencing used thymocytes. The TCR comes from a girl less than two years old with a congenital heart defect.

The CDR3 DNA reads as TGTGCCAGCAGCTTAGAAAGCGGGGGGCCAACCTCCTACAATGAGCAGTTCTTC. This sequence encodes CASSLESGGPTSYNEQFF. The chain combines TRBV7-6 with TRBJ2-1; 9 bases align to TRBD2. The junction had 7 bases not matched to a gene; V was cut back by 1 base and J by 0 bases. The CDR3 has 18 residues. CDR1 SGHVS and CDR2 FNYEAQ come from the germline V gene.